Here is one T cell receptor (beta chain) with its context. The antigen is unknown. TCRdb's table, derived via immunoSEQ multiplex PCR, lists solely in-frame clones and lacks some. The profile shows tens of thousands of clones, approximately 80% of them singletons. This sample is drawn from a study of a mutant IDH1 vaccine in newly diagnosed glioma. About the study: Vaccines were begun 4-6 weeks after radiotherapy alone, or with temozolomide cycles.

Sample time point: week 35, safety follow-up. Each dose delivered 300 ug of mutant IDH1 20-mer peptide subcutaneously with imiquimod. This CDR3 is built from 13 residues. Germline CDR1 reads SGDLS; CDR2 reads YYNGEE. Trimming took 0 bases from V and 5 from J, leaving 6 bases between them. Study conclusions and caveats: Induction of immune responses by the vaccine occurred in 93.3% of patients.

V usage is TRBV9 and J usage is TRBJ2-1; no clear D. This TCR was sampled from a man aged 40-49 years with glioma. The source material was PBMCs, sampled from a glioma patient whose treatment included an IDH1 peptide vaccine. The CDR3 sequence is CASSVGVNNEQFF. CDR3 nucleotide sequence: TGTGCCAGCAGCGTAGGAGTGAACAATGAGCAGTTCTTC.